A selection of T cell receptor beta chains follows, all from one sample in a study of blood T cell repertoires in COVID-19. Some clones are missing from TCRdb's copy, which holds only in-frame ones; the method was immunoSEQ multiplex PCR. The sample has roughly 120,000 clones, around four fifths seen once. Material: peripheral blood. These receptor sequences come from a man older than 75 with COVID-19, enrolled during active disease. Both conserved end residues are part of each CDR3. D genes are given only for firm matches. Clone sizes are given selectively: once, few, many, or a class where the clone is expanded.

size	J	V	length	D	DNA	CDR3
-	TRBJ2-7	TRBV28	15	TRBD2	TGTGCCAGCAGTTCCGGTGGGGAGGGTACTTACGAGCAGTACTTC	CASSSGGEGTYEQYF
-	TRBJ1-1	TRBV28	14	TRBD1	TGTGCCGGAAATCAACAGGGGAAGAACACTGAAGCTTTCTTT	CAGNQQGKNTEAFF
-	TRBJ2-3	TRBV28	14	TRBD1	TGTGCCAGCAGACTCCGGACAGGAGCAGATACGCAGTATTTT	CASRLRTGADTQYF
-	TRBJ2-2	TRBV24-1	18	TRBD1	TGTGCCACCAGTGATTTGCAGGGCTCACAGGGGGCGACCGGGGAGCTGTTTTTT	CATSDLQGSQGATGELFF
-	TRBJ1-5	TRBV28	13	-	TGTGCCAGCAGTACTTATAGCAATCAGCCCCAGCATTTT	CASSTYSNQPQHF
-	TRBJ2-1	TRBV11-3	15	TRBD2	TGTGCCAGCAGCTTAAGCGGGAGGGGGGACAATGAGCAGTTCTTC	CASSLSGRGDNEQFF
few	TRBJ2-5	TRBV5-1	14	TRBD1	TGCGCCAGCAGCCCGGGACAGGCGCAAGAGACCCAGTACTTC	CASSPGQAQETQYF
-	TRBJ2-7	TRBV19	15	TRBD1	TGTGCCAGTAGTACTCACAGGGGGAATAACTACGAGCAGTACTTC	CASSTHRGNNYEQYF
once	TRBJ1-2	TRBV5-1	15	-	TGCGCCAGCAGCTTGGGGGCAGGTGAATTCTATGGCTACACCTTC	CASSLGAGEFYGYTF
-	TRBJ2-5	TRBV5-1	14	TRBD1	TGCGCCAGCAGCTCCCCGGGACAGGGAGAGACCCAGTACTTC	CASSSPGQGETQYF
-	TRBJ1-4	TRBV10-3	15	TRBD1	TGTGCCATCAGTGAGTCGAGGACAGGGAATGAAAAACTGTTTTTT	CAISESRTGNEKLFF
-	TRBJ2-1	TRBV7-9	13	-	TGTGCCAGCAGCCTCCGGGACTACAATGAGCAGTTCTTC	CASSLRDYNEQFF
-	TRBJ2-5	TRBV7-2	16	TRBD1	TGTGCCAGCAGGCCCCGGACAGGGGACAGGTGGGAGACCCAGTACTTC	CASRPRTGDRWETQYF
-	TRBJ1-1	TRBV6-5	12	-	TGTGCCACCGCGGGTCGAGGCACTGAAGCTTTCTTT	CATAGRGTEAFF
once	TRBJ2-6	TRBV6-5	15	-	TGTGCCAGCTGCCCAGGGCACTCTGGGGCCAACGTCCTGACTTTC	CASCPGHSGANVLTF
few	TRBJ2-7	TRBV28	14	TRBD1	TGTGCCAGCGGGAAAGGGGACAGTTCCTACGAGCAGTACTTC	CASGKGDSSYEQYF
-	TRBJ1-4	TRBV5-1	14	TRBD1	TGCGCCAGCAGCTTGGAAGGGGGCGCCGAAAAACTGTTTTTT	CASSLEGGAEKLFF
-	TRBJ2-1	TRBV4-2	16	-	TGTGCCAGCAGCCAAGCCGAATTTAGCTCCTACAATGAGCAGTTCTTC	CASSQAEFSSYNEQFF
-	TRBJ2-1	TRBV13	12	-	TGTGCCAGCAGCCTAAACGAAAATGAGCAGTTCTTC	CASSLNENEQFF
-	TRBJ1-6	TRBV6-5	14	TRBD1	TGTGCCAGCAACCCAGACAGGGGAAAATCACCCCTCCACTTT	CASNPDRGKSPLHF
few	TRBJ1-1	TRBV9	15	-	TGTGCCAGCAGCGTAGACTCCGGGGGTCAGGTTGAAGCTTTCTTT	CASSVDSGGQVEAFF
-	TRBJ2-5	TRBV11-2	16	TRBD2	TGTGCCAGCAGCTTACGGACAGGGACTAGCGCTACGATCCAGTACTTC	CASSLRTGTSATIQYF
few	TRBJ2-3	TRBV10-3	15	TRBD2	TGTGCCATCAGTGCGGGTAGCGGGAGCTCAGATACGCAGTATTTT	CAISAGSGSSDTQYF
many	TRBJ2-7	TRBV5-6	14	TRBD2	TGTGCCAGCAGCTTGAGTGGACTAGTTCGGGAGCAGTACTTC	CASSLSGLVREQYF
few	TRBJ1-2	TRBV10-3	14	-	TGTGCCATCAGTGAGGGGGCTGCTAACTATGGCTACACCTTC	CAISEGAANYGYTF
-	TRBJ2-5	TRBV6-5	14	-	TGTGCCAGCAGCCTCAGACTACCTCAAGAGACCCAGTACTTC	CASSLRLPQETQYF
-	TRBJ2-5	TRBV1	15	-	TGCACCAGCAGCTGGGAAGCGGGAGTCCAAGAGACCCAGTACTTC	CTSSWEAGVQETQYF
many	TRBJ2-1	TRBV5-5	15	-	TGTGCCAGCAGCTTGGGGCTAGCTACCTACAATGAGCAGTTCTTC	CASSLGLATYNEQFF
-	TRBJ1-1	TRBV27	13	-	TGTGCCAGCAGCCCAACAATTAGCAGTGAAGCTTTCTTT	CASSPTISSEAFF
few	TRBJ2-7	TRBV4-2	15	TRBD2	TGTGCCAGCAGCGCCGGCTCAGGACTAGCCTACGAGCAGTACTTC	CASSAGSGLAYEQYF
-	TRBJ2-5	TRBV19	11	-	TGTGCCAGTAGTACCGGAGAGACCCAGTACTTC	CASSTGETQYF
-	TRBJ2-7	TRBV5-4	13	-	TGTGCCAGCAGCTTTGAGGGAGGTTACGAGCAGTACTTC	CASSFEGGYEQYF
-	TRBJ2-5	TRBV28	12	-	TGTGCCAGCAGTTTGTCCGAAGAGACCCAGTACTTC	CASSLSEETQYF
-	TRBJ2-6	TRBV7-9	18	TRBD1	TGTGCCAGCAGCACCCGGACAGGCAAAGACTCTGGGGCCAACGTCCTGACTTTC	CASSTRTGKDSGANVLTF
-	TRBJ2-2	TRBV5-1	14	-	TGCGCCAGCCGGCAGGGAATAGACACCGGGGAGCTGTTTTTT	CASRQGIDTGELFF
-	TRBJ2-7	TRBV6-6	14	-	TGTGCCAGTGTTGGCCGAGACAACTCCTACGAGCAGTACTTC	CASVGRDNSYEQYF
few	TRBJ1-6	TRBV27	14	-	TGTGCCAGCAGTGAGGGTTTTTATAATTCACCCCTCCACTTT	CASSEGFYNSPLHF
-	TRBJ2-1	TRBV29-1	14	TRBD2	TGCAGCGTTGAAAGACTAGCGGGAGTCACTGAGCAGTTCTTC	CSVERLAGVTEQFF
-	TRBJ2-4	TRBV6-5	15	TRBD2	TGTGCCAGCAGTTATAGCGGGCTAGCCAAAAACATTCAGTACTTC	CASSYSGLAKNIQYF
once	TRBJ2-7	TRBV2	13	-	TGTGCCAGCAGTAGCAGGGCCACCTACGAGCAGTACTTC	CASSSRATYEQYF
few	TRBJ2-7	TRBV4-3	15	TRBD2	TGCGCCAGCAGCCCTCTAGCGGGGGAGTCCTACGAGCAGTACTTC	CASSPLAGESYEQYF
-	TRBJ2-3	TRBV19	14	TRBD1	TGTGCCAGTAAGGACAGGGCCGACTCCTATACGCAGTATTTT	CASKDRADSYTQYF
-	TRBJ2-5	TRBV9	16	TRBD2	TGTGCCAGCAGCGTAGGACTAGCGGGAGGACTGGAGACCCAGTACTTC	CASSVGLAGGLETQYF
-	TRBJ2-3	TRBV27	16	TRBD2	TGTGCCAGCAGTTTAAGCCTAGCGGGAGTTACAGATACGCAGTATTTT	CASSLSLAGVTDTQYF
-	TRBJ1-2	TRBV4-3	14	TRBD1	TGCGCCAGCAGCCAAGAACAGGGGGGTCGGGGCTACACCTTC	CASSQEQGGRGYTF
-	TRBJ1-2	TRBV7-2	15	TRBD1	TGTGCCAGCAGCCCTCGGACAGGGGACAGATATGGCTACACCTTC	CASSPRTGDRYGYTF
-	TRBJ2-7	TRBV6-5	15	-	TGTGCCAGCAGCGCTACTAGCTTCTCTACCTACGAGCAGTACTTC	CASSATSFSTYEQYF
-	TRBJ2-7	TRBV15	18	TRBD2	TGTGCCACCAGCAGAGGAGGGACTAGCGGAAGGAGCTCCTACGAGCAGTACTTC	CATSRGGTSGRSSYEQYF
-	TRBJ1-4	TRBV27	17	TRBD1	TGTGCCAGCAGCAGAGGACAGGGAGGGTTCTATTCTGAAAAACTGTTTTTT	CASSRGQGGFYSEKLFF